A single sample gave rise to the 12 T cell receptor beta chains below, sequenced in a study of blood T cell repertoires in COVID-19. TCRdb's copy holds only in-frame clones and misses some; the assay was immunoSEQ multiplex PCR. The sample carries 130,000 to 150,000 clones, roughly 76% recorded once. The sequenced sample consisted of peripheral blood. The origin of the receptors is a human donor with acute or convalescent COVID-19. The donor label of this sample is uncertain.

In its sample, this clone was seen a few times. The V call is TRBV5-4, the J call TRBJ2-3; D is unclear. This CDR3 is 14 amino acids long. Germline V CDR1 and CDR2: SGHNT, YYREEE (reference sequence). V was clipped by 1 base and J by 1 base, with 7 bases between them. The CDR3 nucleotides read TGTGCCAGCAGCTTGAGCCTCGGCACAGATACGCAGTATTTT. This sequence encodes CASSLSLGTDTQYF.

The chain links TRBV5-5 to TRBJ2-1, with a weak D call TRBD2 (6 bases). The CDR3 consists of 17 residues. V lost 5 bases and J 3 bases, leaving 21 bases between the germline ends. Germline V gene data show CDR1 as SGHKS and CDR2 as YYEKEE (reference sequence). This CDR3 is CASRSPGGSVDYNEQFF. DNA of the CDR3: TGTGCCAGCAGATCCCCCGGAGGGAGTGTTGACTACAATGAGCAGTTCTTC.

A few counts support this clone. The chain recombines TRBV7-9 with TRBJ2-7; TRBD2 matches at 8 bases. The CDR3 totals 13 residues. Germline trimming cut 5 bases from V and 3 bases from J; bases unmatched to any gene: 3. Germline CDR1 is SEHNR and CDR2 is FQNEAQ (reference sequence). The CDR3 coding sequence is TGTGCCAGCAGCCCCAGCGGGGGCTACGAGCAGTACTTC. It translates to CASSPSGGYEQYF.

The V call is TRBV15, the J call TRBJ2-6, with no clear D. The ends were cut back, 5 bases at V and 3 bases at J, with 14 bases in the middle. Germline loops: CDR1 LNHNV, CDR2 YYDKDF (reference sequence). The length of the CDR3 is 16 residues. The CDR3 sequence: CATSGLGSDGANVLTF. In DNA, the CDR3 is TGTGCCACCAGCGGGCTTGGGTCGGATGGGGCCAACGTCCTGACTTTC.

The chain uses TRBV30 and TRBJ1-6; D is undetermined. Germline V gene lookup returns CDR1 GTSNPN and CDR2 SVGIG (reference sequence). V was pared by 0 bases and J by 9 bases, with 15 bases between. This CDR3 has 15 residues. The CDR3 sequence is CAWSVMASLGSPLHF. The CDR3 nucleotides read TGTGCCTGGAGTGTTATGGCCTCCCTAGGTTCACCCCTCCACTTT.

The chain combines TRBV6-5 with TRBJ2-5; 8 bases fit TRBD1. The CDR3 has 15 residues. The V gene end was trimmed by 4 bases and the J gene end by 2 bases; junction bases not matched to a gene: 6. Germline V lookup: CDR1 MNHEY, CDR2 SVGAGI. Here the CDR3 DNA reads TGTGCCAGCAGTTGGACAGGGACAGAGCAAGAGACCCAGTACTTC. It is translated as CASSWTGTEQETQYF.

The chain uses TRBV19 and TRBJ2-7; the D gene is possibly TRBD1 (6 bases). The CDR3 is 13 residues long. V shed 6 bases and J shed 5 bases, with 14 bases lying between them. CDR1 LNHDA and CDR2 SQIVND come from the germline V gene (reference sequence). CDR3 sequence (DNA): TGTGCCAGTAGCCGCAACAGGGAGCACGAGCAGTACTTC. This encodes CASSRNREHEQYF.

The chain employs TRBV4-2 and TRBJ2-1; 10 nucleotides match TRBD1. V was clipped by 2 bases and J by 8 bases; unmatched bases: 9. The CDR3 totals 16 residues. From germline, CDR1 is LGHNA and CDR2 YNFKEQ. CDR3 sequence (DNA): TGTGCCAGCAGCCAACCCGTGGGACAGGGGACGCATGAGCAGTTCTTC. This gives the protein CASSQPVGQGTHEQFF.

The chain employs TRBV19 and TRBJ1-5; TRBD1 is a possible D gene (6 bases). CDR3 length: 13 amino acids. Trimming stripped 6 bases from V and 9 bases from J, with 15 bases between. Germline values: CDR1 LNHDA, CDR2 SQIVND (reference sequence). The CDR3 nucleotides are TGTGCCAGTAGAGAGAGGGGGAGGGTGCCCCAGCATTTT. It is translated as CASRERGRVPQHF.

J is TRBJ2-1 and V is TRBV9, with 10 bases identical to TRBD2. The length of the CDR3 is 14 residues. Unmatched junction bases numbered 12, after V lost 7 bases and J lost 11 bases. Germline CDR1 and CDR2: SGDLS and YYNGEE. The DNA for the CDR3 is TGTGCCAGCTCGAGGACTAGCGGCACTGGGAAGCAGTTCTTC. This codes for CASSRTSGTGKQFF.

V usage is TRBV3-1 (or the pseudogene TRBV3-2) and J usage is TRBJ2-5; 8 bases line up with TRBD2. J was trimmed by 2 bases and V by 6 bases; bases with no gene match: 11. The CDR3 loop spans 16 amino acids. The V gene's germline CDR1 is LGHDT and CDR2 YNNKEL (reference sequence). CDR3 in amino acids: CASSQRGRGRQETQYF. DNA for the CDR3: TGTGCCAGCAGTCAGCGGGGGCGGGGGCGACAAGAGACCCAGTACTTC.

The genes are TRBV6-6 and TRBJ1-1; TRBD1 might be the D (5 bases). The CDR3 covers 14 residues. Germline loops: CDR1 MNHNY, CDR2 SVGAGI (reference sequence). Trimming shortened V by 2 bases and J by 6 bases, and 13 bases separated the two germline ends. The CDR3 is CASSYPGRGPEAFF. In DNA, the CDR3 is TGTGCCAGCAGTTACCCGGGGAGGGGCCCTGAAGCTTTCTTT.